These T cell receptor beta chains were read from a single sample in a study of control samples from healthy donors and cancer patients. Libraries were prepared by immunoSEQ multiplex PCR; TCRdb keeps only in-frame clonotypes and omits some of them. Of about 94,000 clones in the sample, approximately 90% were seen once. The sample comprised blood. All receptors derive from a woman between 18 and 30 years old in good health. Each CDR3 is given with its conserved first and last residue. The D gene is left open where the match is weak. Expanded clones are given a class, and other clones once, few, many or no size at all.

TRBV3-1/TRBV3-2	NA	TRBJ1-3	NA	CASSQNPGGRGSNGNTIYF	TGTGCCAGCAGCCAAAACCCCGGTGGTAGGGGGTCTAATGGAAACACCATATATTTT
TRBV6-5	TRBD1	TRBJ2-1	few	CASSDGTGGHEQFF	TGTGCCAGCAGCGACGGGACAGGGGGTCATGAGCAGTTCTTC
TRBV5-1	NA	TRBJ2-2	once	CASSLVAAATGELFF	TGCGCCAGCAGCTTGGTGGCAGCCGCCACCGGGGAGCTGTTTTTT
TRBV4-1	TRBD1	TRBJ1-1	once	CASSQGQGRTEAFF	TGCGCCAGCAGCCAGGGACAGGGTCGAACTGAAGCTTTCTTT
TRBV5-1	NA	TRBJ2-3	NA	CASSPYGTDTQYF	TGCGCCAGCAGCCCCTACGGCACAGATACGCAGTATTTT
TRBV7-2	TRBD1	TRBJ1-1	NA	CASSYGQGGEAFF	TGTGCCAGCAGCTATGGACAGGGGGGGGAAGCTTTCTTT
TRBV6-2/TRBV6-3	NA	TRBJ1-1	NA	CASSYSFLSLNTEAFF	TGTGCCAGCAGTTACTCATTCCTGTCACTGAACACTGAAGCTTTCTTT
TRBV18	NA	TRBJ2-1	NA	CASSPGKNEQFF	TGTGCCAGCTCACCAGGGAAGAATGAGCAGTTCTTC
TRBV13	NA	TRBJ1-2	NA	CASSLGPPAGGAYGYTF	TGTGCCAGCAGCTTAGGCCCCCCGGCGGGGGGGGCCTATGGCTACACCTTC
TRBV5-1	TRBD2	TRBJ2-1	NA	CASSLKLAGGPLNEQFF	TGCGCCAGCAGCTTGAAATTAGCGGGGGGGCCACTTAATGAGCAGTTCTTC
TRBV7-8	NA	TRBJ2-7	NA	CASSLSFKDLHYEQYF	TGTGCCAGCAGCTTAAGTTTCAAGGACTTACACTACGAGCAGTACTTC
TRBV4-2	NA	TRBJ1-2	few	CASSQDRADRIGYTF	TGTGCCAGCAGCCAAGATCGGGCAGACCGGATCGGCTACACCTTC
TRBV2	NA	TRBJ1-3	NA	CAATTQGNTIYF	TGTGCCGCCACTACCCAAGGAAACACCATATATTTT
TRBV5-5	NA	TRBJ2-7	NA	CASSLFEGEQYF	TGTGCCAGCAGCTTATTCGAGGGGGAGCAGTACTTC
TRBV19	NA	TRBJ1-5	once	CASSVMVGDQPQHF	TGTGCCAGTAGTGTGATGGTTGGTGATCAGCCCCAGCATTTT
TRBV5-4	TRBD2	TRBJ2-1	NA	CASSSQGLPGLAGVPGEFF	TGTGCCAGCAGCTCGCAAGGACTGCCGGGACTAGCGGGGGTCCCGGGAGAGTTCTTC
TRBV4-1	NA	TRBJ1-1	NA	CASSLYVTLGGNTEAFF	TGCGCCAGCAGCCTGTATGTCACTTTGGGGGGGAACACTGAAGCTTTCTTT
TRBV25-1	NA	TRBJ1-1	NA	CASSPSHVNTEAFF	TGTGCCAGCAGCCCCTCCCACGTGAACACTGAAGCTTTCTTT
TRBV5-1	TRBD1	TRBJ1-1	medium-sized	CASSETGTHTEAFF	TGCGCCAGCAGCGAGACAGGGACTCACACTGAAGCTTTCTTT
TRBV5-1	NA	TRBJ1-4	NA	CASSLAVTDEKLFF	TGCGCCAGCAGCTTGGCCGTCACGGATGAAAAACTGTTTTTT
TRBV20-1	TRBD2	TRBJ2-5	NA	CSASDLAGGYQETQYF	TGCAGTGCTAGTGATCTAGCGGGGGGATACCAAGAGACCCAGTACTTC
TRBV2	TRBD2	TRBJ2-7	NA	CASREMAGGFSYEQYF	TGTGCCAGCAGGGAAATGGCGGGGGGGTTCTCCTACGAGCAGTACTTC
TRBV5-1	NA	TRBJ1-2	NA	CASSHDSNYGYTF	TGCGCCAGCAGCCATGACAGTAACTATGGCTACACCTTC
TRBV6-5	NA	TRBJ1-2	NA	CASSYGLLGRGYTF	TGTGCCAGCAGTTACGGGCTACTGGGGAGAGGCTACACCTTC
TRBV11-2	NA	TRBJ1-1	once	CASSLERGTEAFF	TGTGCCAGCAGCTTAGAGCGGGGAACCGAAGCTTTCTTT
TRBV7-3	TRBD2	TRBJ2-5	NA	CASSLRGGMQETQYF	TGTGCCAGCAGCCTCCGCGGGGGGATGCAAGAGACCCAGTACTTC
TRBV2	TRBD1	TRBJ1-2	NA	CASSGQGGIYGYTF	TGTGCCAGCAGTGGACAGGGAGGGATCTATGGCTACACCTTC
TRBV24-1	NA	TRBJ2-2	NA	CATSPSDPTAGELFF	TGTGCCACCAGCCCATCGGACCCAACCGCGGGGGAGCTGTTTTTT
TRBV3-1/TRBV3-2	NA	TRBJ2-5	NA	CASSILGKETQYF	TGTGCCAGCAGCATACTAGGGAAAGAGACCCAGTACTTC
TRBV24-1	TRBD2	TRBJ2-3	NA	CATSDSHSGGLTDTQYF	TGTGCCACCAGTGATTCCCATAGCGGGGGGCTCACAGATACGCAGTATTTT
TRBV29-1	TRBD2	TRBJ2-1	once	CSWGGPSSYNEQFF	TGCAGCTGGGGGGGTCCGAGCTCCTACAATGAGCAGTTCTTC
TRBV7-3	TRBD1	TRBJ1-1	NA	CASSLTGTGGTEAFF	TGTGCCAGCAGCTTAACAGGGACAGGGGGGACTGAAGCTTTCTTT
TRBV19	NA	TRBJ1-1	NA	CASGRGMNTEAFF	TGTGCCAGTGGTAGGGGCATGAACACTGAAGCTTTCTTT
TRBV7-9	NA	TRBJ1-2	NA	CASSLAGVGYTF	TGTGCCAGCAGCTTGGCAGGGGTCGGCTACACCTTC
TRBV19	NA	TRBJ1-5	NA	CASSAEGHSNQPQHF	TGTGCCAGTTCCGCGGAGGGACATAGCAATCAGCCCCAGCATTTT
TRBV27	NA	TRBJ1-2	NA	CASSLSPGNYGYTF	TGTGCCAGCAGTTTATCACCGGGTAACTATGGCTACACCTTC
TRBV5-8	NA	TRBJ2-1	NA	CASSLADARDEQFF	TGTGCCAGCAGCCTCGCGGACGCAAGAGATGAGCAGTTCTTC
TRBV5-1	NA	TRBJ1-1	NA	CASSLDSGGETEAFF	TGCGCCAGCAGCTTGGATTCGGGGGGAGAAACTGAAGCTTTCTTT
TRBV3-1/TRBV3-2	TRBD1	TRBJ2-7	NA	CASTPRQGVYEQYF	TGTGCCAGCACCCCTAGACAGGGAGTCTACGAGCAGTACTTC
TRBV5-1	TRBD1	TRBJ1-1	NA	CASSRTGVTEAFF	TGCGCCAGCAGCCGGACAGGGGTTACTGAAGCTTTCTTT
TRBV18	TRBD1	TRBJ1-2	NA	CASSPGQDFYGYTF	TGTGCCAGCTCCCCGGGACAGGACTTCTATGGCTACACCTTC